This T cell receptor beta chain was identified during a study of T cells after yellow fever vaccination. TCRdb recomputed calls from the 5' RACE reads with MiXCR, one row per CDR3 protein. The sample carries about 220,000 distinct CDR3 sequences, approximately 3.3% recorded once. The CDR3 length is 14 residues. Trimming took 1 base from V and 4 from J, leaving 10 bases between them. From germline, CDR1 is SGHRS and CDR2 YFSETQ. At least ten counts were recorded for this clonotype. The gene calls are TRBV5-1 and TRBJ2-3; D tentatively fits TRBD1 or TRBD2 (5 bases each). This specimen consisted of CD4+ T cells sorted from PBMCs, obtained 10 days after the yellow fever booster vaccination. The clonotype was recovered from a man between 18 and 35 years old who received the YFV17D yellow fever vaccine. In nucleotides, the CDR3 is TGCGCCAGCAGCTTGAGTCGAGGGGCAGATACGCAGTATTTT. Protein sequence: CASSLSRGADTQYF.